The rows below give T cell receptor beta chains drawn from one sample of a study of beta chain features in type 1 diabetes. Measured with immunoSEQ multiplex PCR; TCRdb has only the in-frame clones, and not every one. This table holds a few hundred thousand clones, approximately 16% found once. Sequencing used naive CD4+ T cells from blood. These receptors all come from a man aged 30 to 39 with type 1 diabetes. Both conserved end residues are part of each CDR3. Each record gives: J gene, clone size, V gene, D gene, CDR3 DNA, CDR3 protein. The D gene is left open where the match is weak. Only some rows state a clone size, as once, few, many or a class for expanded clones.

TRBJ1-1 | NA | TRBV25-1 | NA | TGTGCCAGCAGACCGGATACTCCTAACACTGAAGCTTTCTTT | CASRPDTPNTEAFF
TRBJ2-4 | NA | TRBV28 | NA | TGTGCCAGCAGTTTATCAACAGGGGAGGACATTCAGTACTTC | CASSLSTGEDIQYF
TRBJ1-4 | few | TRBV25-1 | NA | TGTGCCAGCAGCGATTTCGGGGGCGTTAATGAAAAACTGTTTTTT | CASSDFGGVNEKLFF
TRBJ2-5 | NA | TRBV9 | NA | TGTGCCAGCAGCGTTTCTGATAACTATGAGACCCAGTACTTC | CASSVSDNYETQYF
TRBJ2-4 | few | TRBV5-1 | NA | TGCGCCAGCAGCTTGGAATCTATTCCGGACATTCAGTACTTC | CASSLESIPDIQYF
TRBJ2-5 | few | TRBV29-1 | NA | TGCAGCTCCAGGTACCAAGAGACCCAGTACTTC | CSSRYQETQYF
TRBJ2-7 | few | TRBV30 | TRBD2 | TGTGCCTGCTCGGGGGGCTACGAGCAGTACTTC | CACSGGYEQYF
TRBJ2-1 | few | TRBV28 | TRBD2 | TGTGCCAGCCGGACTAGCGGCTACAATGAGCAGTTCTTC | CASRTSGYNEQFF
TRBJ2-3 | few | TRBV6-6 | NA | TGTGCCAGCAGCCTAGGGGGTACGCAGTATTTT | CASSLGGTQYF
TRBJ2-1 | few | TRBV7-2 | NA | TGTGCCAGCAGCTTAGAGGGGGGCTCCTACAATGAGCAGTTCTTC | CASSLEGGSYNEQFF
TRBJ2-1 | few | TRBV29-1 | NA | TGCAGCGTTGAGTCGGTAGCCTACAATGAGCAGTTCTTC | CSVESVAYNEQFF
TRBJ2-5 | NA | TRBV4-1 | TRBD1 | TGCGCCAGCAGCCTCGGACAGGGCCAAGAGACCCAGTACTTC | CASSLGQGQETQYF
TRBJ2-5 | few | TRBV25-1 | NA | TGTGCCAGCAGTGACGACAGAGACCAAGAGACCCAGTACTTC | CASSDDRDQETQYF
TRBJ2-3 | few | TRBV7-9 | TRBD2 | TGTGCCAGCCGGATGCGGGGGGGCGCAGATACGCAGTATTTT | CASRMRGGADTQYF
TRBJ2-4 | NA | TRBV7-8 | TRBD2 | TGTGCCAGCAGTCATGCCCGACTAGCGGCTACCAAAAACATTCAGTACTTC | CASSHARLAATKNIQYF
TRBJ2-7 | NA | TRBV6-1 | NA | TGTGCCAGCAGGGCCAACAGGTTGGCGACTAGCGAGCAGTACTTC | CASRANRLATSEQYF
TRBJ2-3 | NA | TRBV27 | NA | TGTGCCAGCAGTAAACAGTCCTTAAGCACAGATACGCAGTATTTT | CASSKQSLSTDTQYF